This TCR beta chain stems from a study of identical twins' blood T cells. Whole-study results and caveats: Shared CDR3 clonotype counts between two donors mainly tracked the product of their cloneset sizes, twins included.

As concerns this clonotype: Its target is not known.

Each TCR cDNA library carried sample-specific barcodes on both ends. Each CDR3 protein gets one entry after TCRdb re-called the 5' RACE reads with MiXCR. The repertoire includes around 380,000 distinct CDR3 sequences, roughly 27% of them detected once, and about 6% sits in the top ten. V shed 3 bases and J shed 1 base, with 9 bases lying between them. There are 14 residues in the CDR3. Germline CDR1 KGHSH, CDR2 LQKENI. Donors were six healthy women in three monozygous twin pairs. All three twin pairs grew up together with likely shared infections and vaccines. This sequence originates from a woman between 18 and 49 years old in good health. Sequences were obtained from PBMCs. The chain links TRBV18 to TRBJ2-5, with a weak D call TRBD1 (5 bases). The CDR3 protein is CASSPRQFQETQYF. In DNA form, the CDR3 reads TGTGCCAGCTCACCCCGACAGTTCCAAGAGACCCAGTACTTC.